This T cell receptor beta chain is from a study of blood T cell repertoires in COVID-19. Study-level information: COVID-19 samples collected from the United States, Italy and Spain covered acute and convalescent phases. In each case, the material was cDNA or gDNA derived from T cells, B-cell-depleted T cells, or PBMCs.

Those who participated ranged in age from roughly 18 to 90 years and resided in around 22 US areas. Which cohort a participant joined came from the clinical history participants gave. The CDR3 loop spans 14 amino acids. Germline-derived CDR1 and CDR2 are MRHNA and SNTAGT. Trimming shortened V by 3 bases and J by 3 bases, and 9 bases separated the two germline ends. This clone rates as medium-sized (0.01 to 0.1%). Sequencing used immunoSEQ multiplex PCR; TCRdb keeps in-frame clones, though not all of them. Among around 160,000 clones listed, more than 75% were seen once. The sample comprised PBMCs or T cells enriched from blood (not recorded which). The sequence was obtained from a woman in her thirties with acute COVID-19. This chain links TRBV6-4 with TRBJ2-1; D remains unclear. The CDR3 loop reads CASSEVADYNEQFF. The CDR3 coding sequence is TGTGCCAGCAGTGAAGTGGCGGACTACAATGAGCAGTTCTTC.